Here is one TCR beta chain with its context. What it binds is not known. V lost 5 bases to trimming and J lost 4 bases, with 9 bases between them. Germline CDR1 SQVTM, CDR2 ANQGSEA. There are 12 residues in the CDR3. This sample was taken from a study of tumour-infiltrating T cells in Burkitt lymphoma. Study background: The Burkitt lymphoma cohort spanned all epidemiological subtypes. Productive clonality predicted overall and progression-free survival.

Sequenced by immunoSEQ multiplex PCR; TCRdb stores in-frame clones only, minus some. The data contain around 50,000 clones, approximately 31% of them singletons. Findings of the study overall: Public clonotypes, several, appeared across numerous Burkitt lymphoma patients.

The sample taken for sequencing was tumor tissue. The chain joins TRBV29-1 to TRBJ1-3; D is unresolved. The receptor's source is a human donor with Burkitt lymphoma. CDR3 in DNA: TGCAGCGTTTCCAGGTCAGGAAACACCATATATTTT. Translating gives CSVSRSGNTIYF.